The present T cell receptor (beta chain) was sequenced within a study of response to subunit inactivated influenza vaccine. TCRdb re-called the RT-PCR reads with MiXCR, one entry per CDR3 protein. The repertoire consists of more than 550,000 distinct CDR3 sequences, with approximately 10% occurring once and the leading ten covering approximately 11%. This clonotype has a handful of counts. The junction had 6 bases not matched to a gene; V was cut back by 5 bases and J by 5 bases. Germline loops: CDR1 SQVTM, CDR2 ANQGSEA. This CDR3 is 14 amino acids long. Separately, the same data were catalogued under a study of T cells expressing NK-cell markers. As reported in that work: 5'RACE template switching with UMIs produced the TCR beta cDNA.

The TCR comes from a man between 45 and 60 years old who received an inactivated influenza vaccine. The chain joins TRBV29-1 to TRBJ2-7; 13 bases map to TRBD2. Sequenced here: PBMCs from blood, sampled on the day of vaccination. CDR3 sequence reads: CSVTGLAGVHEQYF. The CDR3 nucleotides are TGCAGCGTTACTGGACTAGCGGGAGTCCACGAGCAGTACTTC.